This TCR beta chain originates from a study of beta chain features in type 1 diabetes (dated by TCRdb to 2017 to 2018). Study-level background: Mean age, gender distribution, total cell number and subset yield did not differ between patients and healthy donors. Across all samples, approximately 98,000,000 sorted cells were examined, and cell number per subset correlated strongly with RNA yield. Regulatory and stem cell-like memory subsets were obtained from only 8 patients and roughly 8 healthy donors, while naive and central memory subsets were obtained from all 28 donors. The study compared TCRB repertoires of sorted circulating CD4+ T cell subsets between recently diagnosed type 1 diabetes patients and matched healthy donors. Broader findings and caveats from the paper: Naive, central memory and regulatory TCRB repertoires appeared more similar among patients than among healthy donors. Shorter templates might be favored by PCR, yet because patient and control samples were amplified and corrected together, any such skew would affect both groups equally. Patients with type 1 diabetes made fewer insertions and deleted more nucleotides at VDJ recombination sites, implying thymic rearrangement abnormalities. Because the HLA sub-analyses included only small numbers of individuals, any influence of HLA type on TCRB rearrangement was left unresolved. A moderate but significant shortening of TCRB CDR3 length was observed in type 1 diabetes patients in all four CD4+ subsets. Because cDNA was sequenced instead of genomic DNA, activated cells with high expression could be over-represented, although the groups did not differ in activation or CD3 levels.

Trimming accounts for 8 bases at V and 2 bases at J, while the number of junction bases matched to no gene is 5. CDR1 and CDR2 were assigned from the germline V gene (reference sequence) as GTSNPN and SVGIG. The CDR3 holds 12 amino acids from the cysteine to the phenylalanine. Only the CDR3 portion is preserved as DNA: 36 bases, with reading frame beginning at the first base. The entire isolated RNA was reverse transcribed using the High Capacity cDNA Reverse Transcription Kit, and thus expressed TCRB transcripts were sequenced. Naive, central memory and regulatory T cell samples underwent deep immunoSEQ sequencing, averaging about 3.57 million total reads per sample. After sorted cells were lysed in RLT buffer, RNA was extracted with DNase-treated RNeasy Micro or Mini kits, with the choice depending on cell number. Each cell subset was processed separately to prevent cross-contamination, with patient and healthy donor samples processed together. The immunoSEQ multiplex PCR was used to amplify TCRB sequences from cDNA, yielding 87-bp fragments that span the CDR3 region. Amplicons were sequenced on the Illumina HiSeq platform. Per the authors' processing: PCR bias was corrected computationally using synthetic template baselines, and reads within Hamming distance 2 were collapsed, with unmergeable singletons discarded. Reads were aligned against IMGT to assign V, D and J genes, CDR3 length and insertions or deletions at six rearrangement sites. Clonotype counts were normalized to sorted cell number within each subset before computing true diversity and Gini coefficients with the tcR R package. The overlap coefficient, calculated on TCRB nucleotide sequences, was used to measure repertoire sharing. In TCRdb, the immuneACCESS table is reduced to in-frame sequences with V and J assigned. These tables do not hold every clone; where another copy was compared, an unresolved V gene accounts for under half, and the others remain unexplained. V and J calls and clone size are as listed in that table; D and trimming were resolved from the DNA. This sample comprises some 44,000 clones, just over 50% of them detected only once. The leading ten clones occupy roughly 2.1% of the sample.

This clone was counted a few times. No antigen is known for it. No base quality values were provided; no much bigger clone lies one nucleotide off. Each donor gave one peripheral blood draw, averaging approximately 110 mL, which was collected into heparinised tubes. Naive, central memory, regulatory and stem cell-like memory CD4+ T cells were sorted on a BD FACSAria II using a panel including CD45RO, CCR7, CD25, CD127, CD95 and CD27. Every sorted population had a purity above 95%. PBMCs were isolated right away by Lymphoprep density gradient centrifugation and were stained directly, without culture. So that batch effects would be minimized, each experiment stained and sorted samples in pairs, pairing one healthy donor with one patient.

The V and J segments used are TRBV30 and TRBJ1-2, with 7 middle bases fitting TRBD1. The receptor comes from a woman in her late teens or twenties in good health. Sequenced sample: Tregs from blood. Per the publication, the cell subset or site label means: regulatory CD4+ T cells. The CDR3 region has the sequence CARWGQNYGYTF. The nucleotide sequence is given as TGTGCCAGGTGGGGACAGAACTATGGCTACACCTTC.